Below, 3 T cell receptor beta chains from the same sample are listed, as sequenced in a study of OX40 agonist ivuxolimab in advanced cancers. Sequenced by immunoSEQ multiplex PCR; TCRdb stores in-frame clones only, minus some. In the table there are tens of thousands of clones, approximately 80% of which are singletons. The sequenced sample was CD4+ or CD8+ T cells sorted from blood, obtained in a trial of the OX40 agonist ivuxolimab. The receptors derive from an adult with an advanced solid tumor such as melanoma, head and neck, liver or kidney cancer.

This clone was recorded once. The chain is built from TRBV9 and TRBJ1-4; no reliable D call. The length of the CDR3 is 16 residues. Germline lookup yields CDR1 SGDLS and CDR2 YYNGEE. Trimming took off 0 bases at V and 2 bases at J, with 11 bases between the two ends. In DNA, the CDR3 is TGTGCCAGCAGCGTAGGCCCGGGTGGGACTAATGAAAAACTGTTTTTT. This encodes CASSVGPGGTNEKLFF.

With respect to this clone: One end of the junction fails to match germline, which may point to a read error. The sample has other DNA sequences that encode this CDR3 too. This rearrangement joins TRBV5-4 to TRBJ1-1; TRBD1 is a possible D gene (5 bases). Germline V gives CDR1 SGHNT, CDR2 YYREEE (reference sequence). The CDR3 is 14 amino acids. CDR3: CASSWGRSDAEAFF. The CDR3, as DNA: TGTGCTAGCAGCTGGGGGAGGTCTGACGCTGAAGCTTTCTTT.

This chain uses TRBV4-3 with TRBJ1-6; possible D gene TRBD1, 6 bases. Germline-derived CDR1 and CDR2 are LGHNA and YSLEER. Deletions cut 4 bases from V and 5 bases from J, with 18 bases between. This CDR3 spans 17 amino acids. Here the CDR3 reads CASSPGVGGGNNSPLHF. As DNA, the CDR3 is TGCGCCAGCAGCCCCGGCGTAGGAGGGGGTAATAATTCACCCCTCCACTTT.